The 6 T cell receptor beta chains in this list originate from one sample, sequenced in a study of T cell changes during pregnancy in multiple sclerosis. Generated by immunoSEQ multiplex PCR, the TCRdb table keeps only in-frame clones and is missing some. The data contain fewer than 65,000 clones, 91% of them singletons. The starting material was peripheral blood, obtained before pregnancy. These receptors were taken from a female donor with multiple sclerosis, enrolled in a pregnancy study.

The CDR3 loop is CASGALSYEQYF. CDR3 nucleotide sequence: TGCGCCAGCGGAGCGCTTTCCTACGAGCAGTACTTC. The gene calls are TRBV10-2 and TRBJ2-5; D is unresolved. Near its end, the DNA agrees better with TRBJ2-7, so the J call may be wrong. The germline V gene encodes CDR1 WSHSY and CDR2 SAAADI. CDR3 length: 12 amino acids.

This clone appeared once. V gene TRBV7-2 combines with J gene TRBJ2-5, with 8 bases fitting TRBD1. The CDR3 has 16 amino acids. The ends lost 1 base at V and 6 bases at J; junction bases unmatched: 10. Germline CDR1 SGHTA, CDR2 FQGNSA. The CDR3 here is CASSLVSGQVPQTQYF. The CDR3 nucleotides are TGTGCCAGCAGCTTAGTTTCGGGACAGGTTCCGCAGACCCAGTACTTC.

V is TRBV11-3 and J is TRBJ2-3; the match to TRBD1 covers 7 bases. CDR3 length: 14 residues. Germline V gene sequence: CDR1 SGHNT, CDR2 YENEEA. V gave up 4 bases and J gave up 1 base; unmatched junction bases: 2. The CDR3: CASSSTGRTDTQYF. The CDR3 DNA is TGTGCCAGCAGCTCGACAGGGCGCACAGATACGCAGTATTTT.

V is TRBV14 and J is TRBJ1-1; D remains ambiguous. The germline gives CDR1 SGHDN, CDR2 FVKESK. The CDR3 is 14 residues long. The germline V and J ends were trimmed by 5 bases and 7 bases, with 17 bases remaining between them. The CDR3: CASSYAEGVFEAFF. In nucleotides, the CDR3 is TGTGCCAGCAGCTATGCCGAGGGAGTCTTTGAAGCTTTCTTT.

J is TRBJ1-6 and V is TRBV4-1; perhaps TRBD1 as D (6 bases). This CDR3 contains 16 residues. Germline V CDR1 and CDR2: MGHRA, YSYEKL. Between the trimmed V and J ends, which lost 0 bases and 4 bases, there was a span of 10 bases. CDR3 sequence: CASSQEAGAYNSPLHF. DNA of the CDR3: TGCGCCAGCAGCCAAGAGGCAGGGGCATATAATTCACCCCTCCACTTT.

J is TRBJ2-7 and V is TRBV4-3, with TRBD2 identical over 10 bases. The germline V gene has CDR1 LGHNA and CDR2 YSLEER. This CDR3 is 15 amino acids long. Unmatched junction bases numbered 2, after V lost 1 base and J lost 2 bases. The CDR3 reads CASSQGTSGTYEQYF. The CDR3 DNA sequence: TGCGCCAGCAGCCAAGGGACTAGCGGAACCTACGAGCAGTACTTC.